This T cell receptor (beta chain) was documented in a study of blood T cell repertoires in COVID-19. Profiling relied on immunoSEQ multiplex PCR, and the TCRdb table lists in-frame clones only, not all of them. Of about 380,000 clones listed, roughly four fifths were seen once; the top ten hold 0.85% to 1.3%. The V segment lost 2 bases and the J segment 0 bases; nucleotides outside the gene matches: 3. Looked up from germline, CDR1 is SGHRS and CDR2 is YFSETQ. CDR3 length: 15 amino acids. This TCR was sampled from a human donor with acute or convalescent COVID-19. The donor label of this sample is uncertain. Sequences were obtained from peripheral blood. This chain connects TRBV5-1 to TRBJ1-1, with 8 positions matching TRBD1. As DNA, the CDR3 is TGCGCCAGCAGCTTACAGGGGGGATTGAACACTGAAGCTTTCTTT. Translated, it gives CASSLQGGLNTEAFF. The full variable domain, completed using reference TRBV5-1 and TRBJ1-1, is KAGVTQTPRYLIKTRGQQVTLSCSPISGHRSVSWYQQTPGQGLQFLFEYFSETQRNKGNFPGRFSGRQFSNSRSEMNVSTLELGDSALYLCASSLQGGLNTEAFFGQGTRLTVV.